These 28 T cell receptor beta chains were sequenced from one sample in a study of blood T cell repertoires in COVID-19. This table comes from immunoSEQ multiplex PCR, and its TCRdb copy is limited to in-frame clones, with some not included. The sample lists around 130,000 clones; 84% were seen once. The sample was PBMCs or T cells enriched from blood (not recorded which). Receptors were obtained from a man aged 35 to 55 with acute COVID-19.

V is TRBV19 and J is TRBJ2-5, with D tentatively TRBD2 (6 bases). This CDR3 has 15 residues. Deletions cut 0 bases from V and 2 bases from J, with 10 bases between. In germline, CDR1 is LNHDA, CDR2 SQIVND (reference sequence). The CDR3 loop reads CASSIEPGVQETQYF. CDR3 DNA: TGTGCCAGTAGTATAGAGCCGGGAGTGCAAGAGACCCAGTACTTC.

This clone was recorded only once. Written as DNA, the CDR3 is TGTGCCACCAGTGATCGCGGGGGGCCCCTCAGGGAGACCCAGTACTTC. Its protein product is CATSDRGGPLRETQYF. The rearrangement links TRBV24-1 to TRBJ2-5; 8 bases map to TRBD2. Germline trimming cut 3 bases from V and 5 bases from J; bases unmatched to any gene: 10. The CDR3 has 16 residues. Germline V lookup: CDR1 KGHDR, CDR2 SFDVKD.

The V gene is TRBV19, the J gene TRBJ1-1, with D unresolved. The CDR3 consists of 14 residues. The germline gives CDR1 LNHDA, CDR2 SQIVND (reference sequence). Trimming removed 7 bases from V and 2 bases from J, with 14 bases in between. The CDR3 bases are TGTGCCAGTACTCTTTCGAGCGGTAACACTGAAGCTTTCTTT. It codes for CASTLSSGNTEAFF.

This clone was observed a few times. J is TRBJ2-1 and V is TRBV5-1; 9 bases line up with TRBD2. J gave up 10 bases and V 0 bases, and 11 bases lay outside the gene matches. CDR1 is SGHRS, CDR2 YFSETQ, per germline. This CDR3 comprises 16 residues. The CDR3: CASSLGAGGPPEEQFF. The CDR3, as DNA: TGCGCCAGCAGCTTGGGAGCGGGAGGACCTCCCGAGGAGCAGTTCTTC.

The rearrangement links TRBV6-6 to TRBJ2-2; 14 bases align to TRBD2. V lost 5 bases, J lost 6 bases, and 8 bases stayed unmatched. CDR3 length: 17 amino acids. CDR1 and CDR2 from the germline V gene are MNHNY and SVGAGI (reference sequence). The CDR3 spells CASSHGTSGSKAGELFF. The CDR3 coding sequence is TGTGCCAGCAGTCACGGGACTAGCGGGAGTAAAGCCGGGGAGCTGTTTTTT.

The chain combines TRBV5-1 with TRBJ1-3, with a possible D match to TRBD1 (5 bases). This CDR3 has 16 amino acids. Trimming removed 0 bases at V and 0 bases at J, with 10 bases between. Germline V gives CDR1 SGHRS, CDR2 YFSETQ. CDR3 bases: TGCGCCAGCAGCTTGGGGCAGGGTCACTCTGGAAACACCATATATTTT. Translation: CASSLGQGHSGNTIYF.

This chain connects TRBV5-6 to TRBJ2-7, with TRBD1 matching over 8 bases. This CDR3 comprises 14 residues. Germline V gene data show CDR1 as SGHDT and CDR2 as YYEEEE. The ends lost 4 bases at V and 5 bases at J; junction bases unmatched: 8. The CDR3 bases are TGTGCCAGCAGCCTGAGGACAGGGACCCACGAGCAGTACTTC. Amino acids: CASSLRTGTHEQYF.

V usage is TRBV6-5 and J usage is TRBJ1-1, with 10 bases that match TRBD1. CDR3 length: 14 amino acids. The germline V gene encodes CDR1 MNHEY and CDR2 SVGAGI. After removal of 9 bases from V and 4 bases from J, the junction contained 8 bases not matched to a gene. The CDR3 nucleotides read TGTGCCAGTGGTGCGCGGACAGGGGGCACTGAAGCTTTCTTT. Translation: CASGARTGGTEAFF.

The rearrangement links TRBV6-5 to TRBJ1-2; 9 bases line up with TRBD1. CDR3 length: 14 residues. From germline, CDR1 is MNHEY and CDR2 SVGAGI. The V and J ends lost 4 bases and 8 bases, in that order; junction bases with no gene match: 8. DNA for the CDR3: TGTGCCAGCAGTTCCGCCGGGACAGGGAAGGGCTACACCTTC. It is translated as CASSSAGTGKGYTF.

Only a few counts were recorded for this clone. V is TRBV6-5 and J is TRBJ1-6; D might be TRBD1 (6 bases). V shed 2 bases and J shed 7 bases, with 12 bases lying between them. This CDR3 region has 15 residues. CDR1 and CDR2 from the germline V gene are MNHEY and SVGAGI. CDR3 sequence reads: CASSYQQGSNSPLHF. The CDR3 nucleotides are TGTGCCAGCAGTTACCAGCAGGGGAGCAATTCACCCCTCCACTTT.

The DNA of the CDR3 is TGTGCCAGCAGTTCCGGGACTAGCGGGAGACATGAGCAGTTCTTC. Translated: CASSSGTSGRHEQFF. The rearrangement links TRBV28 to TRBJ2-1; TRBD2 matches 14 bases. The CDR3 totals 15 residues. Germline V gene lookup returns CDR1 MDHEN and CDR2 SYDVKM. The junction had 4 bases not matched to a gene; V was cut back by 4 bases and J by 8 bases. The variable domain in full, completed from reference TRBV28 and TRBJ2-1, reads DVKVTQSSRYLVKRTGEKVFLECVQDMDHENMFWYRQDPGLGLRLIYFSYDVKMKEKGDIPEGYSVSREKKERFSLILESASTNQTSMYLCASSSGTSGRHEQFFGPGTRLTVL.

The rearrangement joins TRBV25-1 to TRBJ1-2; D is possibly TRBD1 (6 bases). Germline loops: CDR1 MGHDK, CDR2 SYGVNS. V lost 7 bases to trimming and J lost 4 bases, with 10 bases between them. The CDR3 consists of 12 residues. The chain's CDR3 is CASTGQSYGYTF. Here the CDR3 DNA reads TGTGCCAGCACCGGACAGAGCTATGGCTACACCTTC.

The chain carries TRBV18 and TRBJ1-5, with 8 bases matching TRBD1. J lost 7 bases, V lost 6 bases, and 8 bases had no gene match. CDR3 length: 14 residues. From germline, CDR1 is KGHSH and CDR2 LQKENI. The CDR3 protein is CASSPAQGGQPQHF. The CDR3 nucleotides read TGTGCCAGCTCGCCGGCACAGGGGGGGCAGCCCCAGCATTTT.

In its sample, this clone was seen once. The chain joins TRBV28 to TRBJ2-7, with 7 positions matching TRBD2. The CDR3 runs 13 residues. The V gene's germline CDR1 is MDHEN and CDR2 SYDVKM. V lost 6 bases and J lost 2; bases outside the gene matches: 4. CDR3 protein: CASSSTSAYEQYF. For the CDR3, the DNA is TGTGCCAGCAGCTCCACTAGCGCCTACGAGCAGTACTTC.

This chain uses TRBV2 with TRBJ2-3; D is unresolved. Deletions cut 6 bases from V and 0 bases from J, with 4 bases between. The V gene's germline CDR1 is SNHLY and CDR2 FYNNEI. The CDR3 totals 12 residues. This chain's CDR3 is CASSRSTDTQYF. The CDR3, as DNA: TGTGCCAGCAGCCGTAGCACAGATACGCAGTATTTT.

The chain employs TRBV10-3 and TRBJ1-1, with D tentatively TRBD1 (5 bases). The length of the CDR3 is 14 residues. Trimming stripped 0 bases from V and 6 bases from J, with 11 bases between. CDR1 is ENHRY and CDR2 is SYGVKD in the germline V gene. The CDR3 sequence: CAISESGGEPEAFF. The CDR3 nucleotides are TGTGCCATCAGTGAGTCTGGGGGGGAACCTGAAGCTTTCTTT.

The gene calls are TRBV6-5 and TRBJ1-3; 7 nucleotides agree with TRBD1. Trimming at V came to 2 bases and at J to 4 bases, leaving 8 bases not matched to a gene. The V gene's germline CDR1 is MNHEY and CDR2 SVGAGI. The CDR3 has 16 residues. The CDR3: CASSYGTGVEGNTIYF. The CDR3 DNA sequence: TGTGCCAGCAGTTACGGAACAGGGGTGGAAGGAAACACCATATATTTT.

The CDR3 DNA follows: TGTGCCAGCAGCCCACAGGGGTCGGAGGAAAAACTGTTTTTT. Translation gives CASSPQGSEEKLFF. The V and J genes are TRBV7-9 and TRBJ1-4, with 7 bases that match TRBD1. J gave up 8 bases and V 5 bases, and 8 bases lay outside the gene matches. In germline, CDR1 is SEHNR, CDR2 FQNEAQ (reference sequence). CDR3 size: 14 residues.

The DNA for the CDR3 is TGTGCCAGCAGATCTTCCGGGACACAAGAGACCCAGTACTTC. This sequence encodes CASRSSGTQETQYF. The rearrangement uses TRBV6-5 and TRBJ2-5; possibly TRBD1 for D (6 bases). Per the germline V gene, CDR1 is MNHEY and CDR2 is SVGAGI. This CDR3 region has 14 residues. V lost 6 bases and J lost 2, with 13 bases in between.

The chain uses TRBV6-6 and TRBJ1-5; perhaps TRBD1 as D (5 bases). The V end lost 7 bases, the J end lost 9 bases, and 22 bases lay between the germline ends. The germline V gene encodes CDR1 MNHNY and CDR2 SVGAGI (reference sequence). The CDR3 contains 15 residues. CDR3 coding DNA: TGTGCCAGCACCCCGGGGGGTACAATAAGCGGGCCCCAGCATTTT. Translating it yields CASTPGGTISGPQHF.

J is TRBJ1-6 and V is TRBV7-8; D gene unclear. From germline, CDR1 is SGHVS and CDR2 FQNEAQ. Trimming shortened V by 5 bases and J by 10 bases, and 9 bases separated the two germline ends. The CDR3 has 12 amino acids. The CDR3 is CASSPPGSPLHF. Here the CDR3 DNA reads TGTGCCAGCAGCCCCCCCGGGTCACCCCTCCACTTT. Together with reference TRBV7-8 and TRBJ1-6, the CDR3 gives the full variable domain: GAGVSQSPRYKVAKRGQDVALRCDPISGHVSLFWYQQALGQGPEFLTYFQNEAQLDKSGLPSDRFFAERPEGSVSTLKIQRTQQEDSAVYLCASSPPGSPLHFGNGTRLTVT.

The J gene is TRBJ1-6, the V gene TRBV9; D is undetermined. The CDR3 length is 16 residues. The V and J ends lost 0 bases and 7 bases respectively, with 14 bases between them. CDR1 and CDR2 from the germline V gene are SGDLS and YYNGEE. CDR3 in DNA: TGTGCCAGCAGCGTAGATGACACAGTATACAATTCACCCCTCCACTTT. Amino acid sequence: CASSVDDTVYNSPLHF.

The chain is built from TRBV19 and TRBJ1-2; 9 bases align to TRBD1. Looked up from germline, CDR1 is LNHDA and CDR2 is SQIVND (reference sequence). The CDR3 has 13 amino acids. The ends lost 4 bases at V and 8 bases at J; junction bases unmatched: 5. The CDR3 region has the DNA TGTGCCAGTAGTAGGGACAGGGCGGGCGGCTACACCTTC. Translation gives CASSRDRAGGYTF.

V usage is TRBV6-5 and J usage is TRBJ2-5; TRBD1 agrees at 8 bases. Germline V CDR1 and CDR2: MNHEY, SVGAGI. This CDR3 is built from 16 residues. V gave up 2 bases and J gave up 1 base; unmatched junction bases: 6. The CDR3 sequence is CASSYGFGQGQETQYF. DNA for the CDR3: TGTGCCAGCAGTTACGGATTTGGACAGGGCCAAGAGACCCAGTACTTC.

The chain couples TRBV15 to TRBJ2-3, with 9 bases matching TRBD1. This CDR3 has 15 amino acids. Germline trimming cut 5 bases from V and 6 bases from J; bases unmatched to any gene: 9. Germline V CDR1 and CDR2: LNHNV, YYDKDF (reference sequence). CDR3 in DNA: TGTGCCACCAGCGGATCAGACAGGGGGATTGATACGCAGTATTTT. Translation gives CATSGSDRGIDTQYF.

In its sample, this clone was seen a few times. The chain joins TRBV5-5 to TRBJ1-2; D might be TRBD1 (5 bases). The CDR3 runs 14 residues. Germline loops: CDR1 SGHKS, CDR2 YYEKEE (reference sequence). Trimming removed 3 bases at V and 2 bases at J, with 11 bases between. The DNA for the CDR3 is TGTGCCAGCAGCTCTCCCCCAGGGAACTATGGCTACACCTTC. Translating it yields CASSSPPGNYGYTF.

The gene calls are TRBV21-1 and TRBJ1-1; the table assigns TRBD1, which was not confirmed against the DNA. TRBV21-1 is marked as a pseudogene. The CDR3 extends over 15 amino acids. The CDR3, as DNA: TGTGCCAGCAGCAAAGAGGGACAGGGGGCTGATGAAGCTTTCTTT. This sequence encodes CASSKEGQGADEAFF.

CDR3 amino acids: CSVAGQVNTEAFF. As DNA, the CDR3 is TGCAGCGTTGCTGGACAGGTGAACACTGAAGCTTTCTTT. The rearrangement joins TRBV29-1 to TRBJ1-1, with 7 bases matching TRBD1. With 4 bases clipped from V and 0 bases from J, the junction kept 2 bases outside the gene matches. Germline lookup yields CDR1 SQVTM and CDR2 ANQGSEA. The CDR3 contains 13 residues.